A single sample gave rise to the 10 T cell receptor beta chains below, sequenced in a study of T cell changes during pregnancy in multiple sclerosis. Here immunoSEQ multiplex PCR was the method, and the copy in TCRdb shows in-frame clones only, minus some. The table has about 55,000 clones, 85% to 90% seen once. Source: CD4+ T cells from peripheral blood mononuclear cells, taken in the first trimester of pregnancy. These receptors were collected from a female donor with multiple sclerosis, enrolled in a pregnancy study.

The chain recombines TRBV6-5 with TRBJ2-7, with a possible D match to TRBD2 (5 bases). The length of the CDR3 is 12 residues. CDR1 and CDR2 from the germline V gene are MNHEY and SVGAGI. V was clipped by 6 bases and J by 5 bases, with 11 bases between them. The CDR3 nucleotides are TGTGCCAGCAGATCCGGGGTTCACGAGCAGTACTTC. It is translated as CASRSGVHEQYF.

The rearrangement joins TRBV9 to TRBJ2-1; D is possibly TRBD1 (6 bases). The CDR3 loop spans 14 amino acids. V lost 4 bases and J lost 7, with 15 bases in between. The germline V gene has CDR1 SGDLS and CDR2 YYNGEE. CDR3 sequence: CASSPRHQGNEQFF. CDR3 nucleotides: TGTGCCAGCAGCCCTCGACATCAGGGGAATGAGCAGTTCTTC.

The CDR3 protein is CASSLLLLTGELFF. CDR3 in DNA: TGTGCCAGCAGCTTGCTTCTGTTAACCGGGGAGCTGTTTTTT. This chain connects TRBV5-6 to TRBJ2-2; D not resolved. From germline, CDR1 is SGHDT and CDR2 YYEEEE. V was cut by 1 base and J by 5 bases, with 9 bases left in between. The length of the CDR3 is 14 residues.

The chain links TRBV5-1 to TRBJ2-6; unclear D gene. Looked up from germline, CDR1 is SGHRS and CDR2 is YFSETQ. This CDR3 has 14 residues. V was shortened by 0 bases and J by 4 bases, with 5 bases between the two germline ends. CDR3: CASSLVSGANVLTF. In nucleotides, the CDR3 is TGCGCCAGCAGCTTGGTATCCGGGGCCAACGTCCTGACTTTC.

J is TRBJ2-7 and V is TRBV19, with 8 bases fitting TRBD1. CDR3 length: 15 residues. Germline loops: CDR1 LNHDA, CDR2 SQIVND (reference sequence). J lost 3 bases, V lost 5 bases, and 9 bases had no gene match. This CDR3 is CASSLSGGLSYEQYF. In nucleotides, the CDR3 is TGTGCCAGTAGTTTATCAGGGGGCTTGAGCTACGAGCAGTACTTC.

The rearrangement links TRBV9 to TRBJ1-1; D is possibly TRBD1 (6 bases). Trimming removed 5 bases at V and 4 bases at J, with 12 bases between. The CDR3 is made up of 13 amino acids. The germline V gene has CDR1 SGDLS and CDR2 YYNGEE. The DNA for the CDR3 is TGTGCCAGCAGTAGCCAGGGGTCCACTGAAGCTTTCTTT. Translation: CASSSQGSTEAFF.

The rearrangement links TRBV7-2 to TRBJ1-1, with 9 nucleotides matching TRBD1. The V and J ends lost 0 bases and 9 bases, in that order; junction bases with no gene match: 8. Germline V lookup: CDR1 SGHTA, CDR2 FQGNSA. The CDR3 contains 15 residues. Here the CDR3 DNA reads TGTGCCAGCAGCTTAGCCCGGGACAGGGCCTACCAAGCTTTCTTT. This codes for CASSLARDRAYQAFF.

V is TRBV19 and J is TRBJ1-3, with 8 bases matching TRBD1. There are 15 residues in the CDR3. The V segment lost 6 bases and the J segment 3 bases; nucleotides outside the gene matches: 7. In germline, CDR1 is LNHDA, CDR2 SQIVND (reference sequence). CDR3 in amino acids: CASSKAGGFGNTIYF. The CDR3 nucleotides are TGTGCCAGTAGCAAGGCAGGGGGCTTTGGAAACACCATATATTTT.

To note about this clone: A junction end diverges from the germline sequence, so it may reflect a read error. CDR3 sequence (DNA): TGTGCCAGCAGCCTAACTAGCGGAGGGACCGAGACCCAGTACTTC. This codes for CASSLTSGGTETQYF. The chain carries TRBV7-3 and TRBJ2-5, with 8 nucleotides matching TRBD2. Germline-derived CDR1 and CDR2 are SGHTA and FQGTGA. The CDR3 length is 15 residues.

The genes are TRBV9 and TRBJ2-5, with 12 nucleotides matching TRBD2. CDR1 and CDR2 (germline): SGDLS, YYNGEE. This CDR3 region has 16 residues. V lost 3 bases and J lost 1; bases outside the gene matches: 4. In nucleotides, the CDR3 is TGTGCCAGCAGCGCAGGACTAGCGGGACCCCAAGAGACCCAGTACTTC. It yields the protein CASSAGLAGPQETQYF.